A selection of T cell receptor beta chains follows, all from one sample in a study of beta chain features in type 1 diabetes. Only in-frame clones appear in the TCRdb table, and some are missing; sequencing was by immunoSEQ multiplex PCR. The table has fewer than 400,000 clones, 9.3% seen once; the top ten hold 0.95% to 1.1%. The material sequenced was central memory CD4+ T cells from blood. All receptors come from a man younger than 45 with type 1 diabetes. CDR3s include the opening cysteine and the closing phenylalanine or tryptophan. Clone size, where shown, is once, few, many, or a class for clones that have expanded.

V gene | CDR3 length | clone size | CDR3 protein
TRBV6-1 | 13 | few | CATLAGDSYEQYF
TRBV29-1 | 15 | - | CSVSFSGQGGNEQFF
TRBV27 | 13 | - | CASSSSRGETQYF
TRBV28 | 14 | few | CASRGQGPNYGYTF
TRBV29-1 | 14 | few | CSVLHRGGDNEQFF
TRBV2 | 14 | - | CASSGGGRTDTQYF
TRBV6-6 | 14 | - | CASSSQARSYEQYF
TRBV7-2 | 12 | - | CASSLLTYEQYF
TRBV7-2 | 16 | - | CASSFSGGGPYHEQFF
TRBV28 | 12 | - | CASRTGRYEQYF
TRBV9 | 14 | few | CASSSQGSQETQYF
TRBV7-2 | 13 | - | CASSFGENTEAFF
TRBV5-4 | 17 | - | CASSQDQAGGQGDTQYF
TRBV5-1 | 12 | - | CASSPRGPEQYF
TRBV2 | 14 | - | CASSARSGANVLTF
TRBV2 | 14 | - | CASSGTAGGSPLHF
TRBV5-4 | 16 | - | CASSLGGGRTNQPQHF
TRBV2 | 14 | - | CASSTDRGIYEQYF
TRBV11-2 | 14 | - | CASSLGSQNYEQYF
TRBV5-1 | 13 | few | CASSSPGQPEQFF
TRBV29-1 | 13 | - | CSVVPGQGRGYTF
TRBV9 | 14 | - | CASSDTGYGTEAFF
TRBV30 | 14 | - | CAWGIGSRNTEAFF
TRBV9 | 12 | - | CASSGQIGGYTF
TRBV18 | 14 | few | CASSPGSTDLGYTF
TRBV11-2 | 16 | few | CASSHTLAGATDTQYF
TRBV7-7 | 14 | - | CASSLLQGAGELFF
TRBV4-3 | 14 | - | CASSLEGKTDTQYF
TRBV7-2 | 16 | - | CASSGPPSTGYGTQYF
TRBV27 | 18 | few | CASSPRILAESGTYEQYF
TRBV11-2 | 14 | - | CASSRGQGAEEQYF
TRBV5-4 | 13 | - | CASSYRGSDTQYF
TRBV6-5 | 14 | many | CASSYFSGGGAQHF
TRBV2 | 15 | - | CASSEGFYSGNTIYF
TRBV5-6 | 17 | - | CASSSTPPGATNEKLFF
TRBV13 | 15 | - | CASSLGLKTGNTIYF
TRBV2 | 13 | few | CASSLPRGQKLFF
TRBV15 | 14 | - | CATSLDRASYEQYF
TRBV6-6 | 16 | few | CASSYVGGEGSGTQYF
TRBV6-6 | 16 | - | CASSQGQGARVNEQFF
TRBV11-2 | 16 | - | CASSPRLAGRGETQYF
TRBV5-1 | 15 | few | CASSLTGGTEQPQHF
TRBV7-9 | 14 | few | CASSLVGFPETQYF
TRBV18 | 13 | - | CASSPQGHTEAFF